The source of this T cell receptor beta chain is a study of patients and donors after allogeneic stem cell transplantation. The CDR3 has 16 residues. V was clipped by 0 bases and J by 2 bases, with 12 bases between them. Germline V gives CDR1 LNHNV, CDR2 YYDKDF (reference sequence). TCRdb redid the calling of the RT-PCR reads with MiXCR, one entry per CDR3 protein. The profile covers about 960,000 distinct CDR3 sequences, with roughly 18% appearing a single time and roughly 6.4% taken by the ten largest. A few counts support this clonotype. Input material: blood, either unsorted or a sorted T cell fraction (not recorded which). The TCR originated in a human donor who was either an allogeneic HSCT recipient or a stem cell or donor lymphocyte infusion donor (not recorded which). It is not recorded whose cells these are; they may come from a transplant donor. J is TRBJ2-3 and V is TRBV15; a possible D gene is TRBD1 (5 bases). The CDR3: CATSRDGRQHTDTQYF. Here the CDR3 DNA reads TGTGCCACCAGCAGAGATGGCCGACAGCACACAGATACGCAGTATTTT.